These 9 T cell receptor beta chains came from one sample sequenced in a study of T cell responses to AZD1222 COVID-19 vaccine. Sequencing was performed with immunoSEQ multiplex PCR; in TCRdb, only in-frame clones are kept and a portion is missing. The sample includes some 130,000 clones, approximately 90% of them seen just once. The starting material was peripheral blood, obtained on day 0 of AZD1222 vaccination. The receptors here all came from an adult in good health.

The genes are TRBV28 and TRBJ1-1; D not resolved. The germline gives CDR1 MDHEN, CDR2 SYDVKM. CDR3 length: 13 residues. Trimming left V 8 bases short and J 1 base short, with 11 bases between. Here the CDR3 DNA reads TGTGCCAGCCGAGTCTGGGGGAACACTGAAGCTTTCTTT. It translates to CASRVWGNTEAFF.

V gene TRBV25-1 combines with J gene TRBJ2-7, with D uncertain. The CDR3 consists of 13 residues. Germline CDR1 and CDR2: MGHDK and SYGVNS. V lost 7 bases, J lost 0 bases, and 10 bases lay in between. The CDR3 nucleotides read TGTGCCAGCAATCACTTAAACTCCTACGAGCAGTACTTC. It codes for CASNHLNSYEQYF.

The rearrangement joins TRBV9 to TRBJ2-1, with 11 bases fitting TRBD2. Germline lookup yields CDR1 SGDLS and CDR2 YYNGEE. The CDR3 has 15 residues. V lost 4 bases, J lost 9 bases, and 9 bases stayed unmatched. The CDR3 region is CASSMRSGGAGEQFF. CDR3 coding DNA: TGTGCCAGCAGCATGCGTAGCGGGGGGGCGGGTGAGCAGTTCTTC.

Concerning this clone itself: Germline and junction disagree at one end, which may indicate a read error. This chain links TRBV7-7 with TRBJ2-5; D perhaps matches TRBD2 (6 bases). This CDR3 has 15 amino acids. Germline V gives CDR1 SSHAT, CDR2 FNYEAQ (reference sequence). As DNA, the CDR3 is TGTGCTAGCACCCTCGGGACTGGGCGGGTGGAGACCCAGTACTTC. Translation: CASTLGTGRVETQYF.

The chain couples TRBV6-1 to TRBJ2-7; either TRBD1 or TRBD2 may supply D (5 bases each). CDR1 is MNHNS and CDR2 is SASEGT in the germline V gene. The V gene lost 8 bases and the J gene lost 2 bases, with 13 bases spanning the gap. The CDR3 totals 13 residues. CDR3 protein: CASSSRGPYEQYF. Here the CDR3 DNA reads TGTGCCAGCTCATCTAGGGGACCCTACGAGCAGTACTTC.

The rearrangement uses TRBV14 and TRBJ2-3, with 7 bases matching TRBD1. V lost 6 bases and J lost 6; bases outside the gene matches: 15. This CDR3 has 16 residues. The germline gives CDR1 SGHDN, CDR2 FVKESK. CDR3 residues: CASRLTTGAQGDTQYF. Here the CDR3 DNA reads TGTGCCAGCAGACTAACAACAGGGGCCCAGGGGGATACGCAGTATTTT. Full variable domain (missing parts from reference TRBV14 and TRBJ2-3): EAGVTQFPSHSVIEKGQTVTLRCDPISGHDNLYWYRRVMGKEIKFLLHFVKESKQDESGMPNNRFLAERTGGTYSTLKVQPAELEDSGVYFCASRLTTGAQGDTQYFGPGTRLTVL.

V usage is TRBV6-2 or TRBV6-3 and J usage is TRBJ1-1; tentatively, D is TRBD1 (5 bases). Trimming cost V 0 bases and J 5 bases, with 10 bases left between them. Germline V gene lookup returns CDR1 MNHEY and CDR2 SVGEGT. This CDR3 is 14 amino acids long. The CDR3 loop is CASSYSAGLTEAFF. The CDR3 bases are TGTGCCAGCAGTTACTCCGCGGGACTTACTGAAGCTTTCTTT.

V and J are TRBV6-2 or TRBV6-3 and TRBJ1-1; no definite D call. V was shortened by 5 bases and J by 0 bases, with 10 bases between the two germline ends. The length of the CDR3 is 14 residues. Per germline, CDR1 MNHEY and CDR2 SVGEGT. In nucleotides, the CDR3 is TGTGCCAGCAGTAGGGAATGGATGAACACTGAAGCTTTCTTT. It encodes CASSREWMNTEAFF.

The chain couples TRBV7-2 to TRBJ1-3; 9 nucleotides match TRBD1. In germline, CDR1 is SGHTA, CDR2 FQGNSA. The CDR3 covers 16 residues. V lost 6 bases, J lost 0 bases, and 6 bases stayed unmatched. CDR3: CASRTGQGASGNTIYF. The DNA of the CDR3 is TGTGCCAGCAGAACGGGACAGGGTGCCTCTGGAAACACCATATATTTT.